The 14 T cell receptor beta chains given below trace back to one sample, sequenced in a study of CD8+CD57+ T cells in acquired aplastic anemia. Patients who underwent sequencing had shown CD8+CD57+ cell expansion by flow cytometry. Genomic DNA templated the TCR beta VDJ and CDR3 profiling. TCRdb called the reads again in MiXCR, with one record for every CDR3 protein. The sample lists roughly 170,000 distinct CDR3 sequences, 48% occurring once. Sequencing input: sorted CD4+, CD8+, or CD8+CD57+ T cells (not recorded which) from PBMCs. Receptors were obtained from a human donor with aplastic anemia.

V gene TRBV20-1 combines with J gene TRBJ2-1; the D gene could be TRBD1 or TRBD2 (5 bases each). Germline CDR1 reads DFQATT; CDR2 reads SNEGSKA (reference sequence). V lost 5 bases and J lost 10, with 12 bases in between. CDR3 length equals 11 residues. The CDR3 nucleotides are TGCAGTGCTCCTTGGGGGAACGAGCAGTTCTTC. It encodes CSAPWGNEQFF.

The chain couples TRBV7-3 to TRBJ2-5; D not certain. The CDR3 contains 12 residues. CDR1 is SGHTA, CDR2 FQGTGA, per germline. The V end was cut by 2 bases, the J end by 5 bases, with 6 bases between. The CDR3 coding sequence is TGTGCCAGCAGCTTAGCTTGGGAGACCCAGTACTTC. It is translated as CASSLAWETQYF.

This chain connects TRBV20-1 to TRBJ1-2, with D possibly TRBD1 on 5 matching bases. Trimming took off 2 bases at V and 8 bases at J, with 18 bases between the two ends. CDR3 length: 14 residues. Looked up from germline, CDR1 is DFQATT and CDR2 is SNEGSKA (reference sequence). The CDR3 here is CSARLAGGAGGYTF. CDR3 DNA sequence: TGCAGTGCTAGATTGGCAGGTGGGGCAGGAGGCTACACCTTC.

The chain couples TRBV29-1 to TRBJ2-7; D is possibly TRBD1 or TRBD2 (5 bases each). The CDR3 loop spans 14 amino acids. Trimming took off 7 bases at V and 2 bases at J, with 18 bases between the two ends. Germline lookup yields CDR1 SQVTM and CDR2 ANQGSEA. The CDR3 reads CSAVGMGTPYEQYF. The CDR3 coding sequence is TGCAGCGCCGTGGGGATGGGGACCCCCTACGAGCAGTACTTC.

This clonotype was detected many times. CDR3 region: CASSRRGGANVLTF. The CDR3 nucleotides are TGTGCCAGCAGCCGGAGAGGAGGGGCCAACGTCCTGACTTTC. The genes are TRBV7-2 and TRBJ2-6; D is unresolved. The germline V and J ends were trimmed by 5 bases and 4 bases, with 9 bases remaining between them. The CDR3 has 14 amino acids. Germline V gene sequence: CDR1 SGHTA, CDR2 FQGNSA.

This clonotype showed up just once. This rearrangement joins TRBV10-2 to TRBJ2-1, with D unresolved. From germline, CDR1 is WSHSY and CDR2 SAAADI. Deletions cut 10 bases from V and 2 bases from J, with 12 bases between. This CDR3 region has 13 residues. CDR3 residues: CATTTTPYNEQFF. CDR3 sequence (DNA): TGCGCCACTACCACGACACCCTACAATGAGCAGTTCTTC.

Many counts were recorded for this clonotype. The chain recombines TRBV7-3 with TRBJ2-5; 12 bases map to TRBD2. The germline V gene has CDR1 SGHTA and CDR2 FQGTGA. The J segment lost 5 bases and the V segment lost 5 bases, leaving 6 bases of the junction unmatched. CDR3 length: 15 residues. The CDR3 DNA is TGTGCCAGCAGCCTAGCGGGGGGGATTTGGGAGACCCAGTACTTC. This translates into CASSLAGGIWETQYF. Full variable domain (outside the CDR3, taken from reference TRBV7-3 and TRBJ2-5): GAGVSQTPSNKVTEKGKYVELRCDPISGHTALYWYRQSLGQGPEFLIYFQGTGAADDSGLPNDRFFAVRPEGSVSTLKIQRTERGDSAVYLCASSLAGGIWETQYFGPGTRLLVL.

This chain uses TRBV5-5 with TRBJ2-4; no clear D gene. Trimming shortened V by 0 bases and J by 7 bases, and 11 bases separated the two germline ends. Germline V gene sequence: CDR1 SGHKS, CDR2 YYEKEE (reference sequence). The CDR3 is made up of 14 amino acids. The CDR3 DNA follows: TGTGCCAGCAGCTTGGTAGCTTTGGGGAACATTCAGTACTTC. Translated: CASSLVALGNIQYF. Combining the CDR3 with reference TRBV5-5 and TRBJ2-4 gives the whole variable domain DAGVTQSPTHLIKTRGQQVTLRCSPISGHKSVSWYQQVLGQGPQFIFQYYEKEERGRGNFPDRFSARQFPNYSSELNVNALLLGDSALYLCASSLVALGNIQYFGAGTRLSVL.

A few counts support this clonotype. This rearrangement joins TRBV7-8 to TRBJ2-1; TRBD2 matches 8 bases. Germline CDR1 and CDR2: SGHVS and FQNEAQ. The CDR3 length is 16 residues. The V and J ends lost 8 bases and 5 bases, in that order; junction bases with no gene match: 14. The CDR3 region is CASRDRRRGVDNEQFF. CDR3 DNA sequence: TGTGCCAGCCGGGACCGGCGGCGGGGGGTAGACAATGAGCAGTTCTTC.

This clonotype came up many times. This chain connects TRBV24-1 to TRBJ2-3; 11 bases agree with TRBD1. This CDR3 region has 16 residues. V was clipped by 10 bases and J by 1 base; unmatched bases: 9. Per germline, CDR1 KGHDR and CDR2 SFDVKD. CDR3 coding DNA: TGTGCCACATCTACAGGACAGGGGGCGGGCACAGATACGCAGTATTTT. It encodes CATSTGQGAGTDTQYF.

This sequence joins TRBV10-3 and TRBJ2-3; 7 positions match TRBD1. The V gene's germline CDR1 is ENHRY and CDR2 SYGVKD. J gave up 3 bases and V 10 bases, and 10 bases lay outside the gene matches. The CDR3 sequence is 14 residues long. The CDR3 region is CATKGASPTDTQYF. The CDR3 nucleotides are TGTGCCACCAAGGGGGCTTCCCCAACAGATACGCAGTATTTT.

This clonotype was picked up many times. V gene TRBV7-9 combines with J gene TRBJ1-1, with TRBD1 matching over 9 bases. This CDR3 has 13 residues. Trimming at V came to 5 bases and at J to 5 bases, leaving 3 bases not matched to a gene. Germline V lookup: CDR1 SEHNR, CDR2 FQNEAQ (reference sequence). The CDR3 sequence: CASSQTGGTEAFF. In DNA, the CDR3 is TGTGCCAGCAGCCAGACAGGGGGGACTGAAGCTTTCTTT.

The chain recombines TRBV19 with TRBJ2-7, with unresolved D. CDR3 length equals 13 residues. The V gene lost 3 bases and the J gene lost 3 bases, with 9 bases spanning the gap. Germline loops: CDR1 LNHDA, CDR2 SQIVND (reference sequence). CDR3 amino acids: CASSMLGIYEQYF. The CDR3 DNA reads TGTGCCAGTAGTATGCTAGGGATCTACGAGCAGTACTTC.

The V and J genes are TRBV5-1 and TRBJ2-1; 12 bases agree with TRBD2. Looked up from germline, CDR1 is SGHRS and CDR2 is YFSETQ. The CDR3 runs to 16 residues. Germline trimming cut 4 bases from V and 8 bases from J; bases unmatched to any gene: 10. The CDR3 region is CASSPSTSGRVDEQFF. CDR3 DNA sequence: TGCGCCAGCAGCCCCTCGACTAGCGGGAGAGTAGATGAGCAGTTCTTC.